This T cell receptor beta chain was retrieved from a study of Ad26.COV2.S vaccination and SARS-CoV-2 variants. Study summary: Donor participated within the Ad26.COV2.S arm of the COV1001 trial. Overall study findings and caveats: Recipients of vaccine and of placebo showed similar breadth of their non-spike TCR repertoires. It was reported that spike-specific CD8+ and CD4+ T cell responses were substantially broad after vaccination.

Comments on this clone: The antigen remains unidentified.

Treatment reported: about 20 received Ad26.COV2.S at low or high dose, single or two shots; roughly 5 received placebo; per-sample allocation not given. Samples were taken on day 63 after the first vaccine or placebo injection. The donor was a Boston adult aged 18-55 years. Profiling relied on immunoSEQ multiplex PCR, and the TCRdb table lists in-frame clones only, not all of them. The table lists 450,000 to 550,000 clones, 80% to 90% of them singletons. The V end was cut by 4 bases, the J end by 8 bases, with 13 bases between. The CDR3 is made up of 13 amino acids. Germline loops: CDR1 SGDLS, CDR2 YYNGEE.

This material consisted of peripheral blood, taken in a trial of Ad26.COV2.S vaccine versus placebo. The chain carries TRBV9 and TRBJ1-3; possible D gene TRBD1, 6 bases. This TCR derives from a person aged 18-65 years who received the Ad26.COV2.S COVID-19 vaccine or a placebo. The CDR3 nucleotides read TGTGCCAGCAGCCCAGGGGAAGGAGACACCATATATTTT. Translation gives CASSPGEGDTIYF.